This is a list of T cell receptor beta chains from one sample in a study of shared clonotypes between healthy human individuals. Profiled with immunoSEQ multiplex PCR; TCRdb holds only in-frame clones, not every one. The data show approximately 2,000,000 clones, 85% to 95% seen once. The material sequenced was naive CD4+ T cells from PBMCs. These receptors were taken from a man aged 18 to 30 in good health. Some clones in this sample may be carry-over from other donors' samples. CDR3s include the opening cysteine and the closing phenylalanine or tryptophan. A D gene is named only where the DNA matches it firmly. Not all rows give a size; the values are once, few, many and, for expanded clones, a class.

TRBV6-5	TRBJ2-7	once	TRBD1	CASRGTGSAVYEQYF	TGTGCCAGCAGGGGGACAGGGTCGGCTGTCTACGAGCAGTACTTC
TRBV28	TRBJ2-1	.	.	CASSSLGLLEQFF	TGTGCCAGCAGTTCCTTGGGACTTCTTGAGCAGTTCTTC
TRBV4-3	TRBJ2-7	.	TRBD2	CASSQDLFQRGPYEQYF	TGCGCCAGCAGCCAAGATCTTTTCCAGCGGGGGCCCTACGAGCAGTACTTC
TRBV5-1	TRBJ2-1	.	TRBD2	CASSLTSGASYNEQFF	TGCGCCAGCAGTTTAACTAGCGGGGCCTCCTACAATGAGCAGTTCTTC
TRBV5-1	TRBJ2-7	.	.	CASSPTGTSYEQYF	TGCGCCAGCAGCCCAACCGGGACCTCCTACGAGCAGTACTTC
TRBV11-3	TRBJ2-3	.	.	CASSLKPKRTTQYF	TGTGCCAGCAGCTTAAAACCGAAGCGAACTACGCAGTATTTT
TRBV5-4	TRBJ2-5	.	.	CASSLQAETLETQYF	TGTGCCAGCAGCTTGCAAGCGGAGACGTTGGAGACCCAGTACTTC
TRBV5-4	TRBJ2-1	.	.	CASSLGGEFTNEQFF	TGTGCCAGCAGCTTAGGCGGCGAATTTACGAATGAGCAGTTCTTC
TRBV28	TRBJ2-7	.	TRBD1	CASLGGSGEQYF	TGTGCCAGTCTAGGGGGCTCGGGCGAGCAGTACTTC
TRBV6-6	TRBJ2-1	once	TRBD1	CASSGWDRGYNEQFF	TGTGCCAGCAGTGGATGGGACAGGGGGTACAATGAGCAGTTCTTC
TRBV7-4	TRBJ1-2	.	TRBD1	CASSRDRATPGYTF	TGTGCCAGCAGCCGGGACAGGGCCACCCCTGGCTACACCTTC
TRBV5-1	TRBJ1-4	.	TRBD1	CASSPGGGRGEKLFF	TGCGCCAGCAGCCCAGGGGGGGGGCGCGGTGAAAAACTGTTTTTT
TRBV19	TRBJ1-5	.	TRBD1	CASSKYRGSGNQPQHF	TGTGCCAGTAGTAAGTACAGGGGCTCGGGCAATCAGCCCCAGCATTTT
TRBV28	TRBJ2-1	.	TRBD2	CASSRPTSGRSNEQFF	TGTGCCAGCAGCCGGCCGACTAGCGGGAGGAGTAATGAGCAGTTCTTC
TRBV7-2	TRBJ2-1	.	.	CASRDIVILNEQFF	TGTGCCAGCAGGGATATCGTGATCCTCAATGAGCAGTTCTTC
TRBV28	TRBJ1-2	.	.	CASGRSNYGYTF	TGTGCCAGTGGCAGATCTAACTATGGCTACACCTTC
TRBV5-4	TRBJ1-4	.	.	CASSLELANEKLFF	TGTGCCAGCAGCTTGGAACTAGCTAATGAAAAACTGTTTTTT
TRBV29-1	TRBJ2-5	.	.	CSVEVGVGVETQYF	TGCAGCGTTGAAGTAGGGGTAGGGGTAGAGACCCAGTACTTC
TRBV18	TRBJ2-7	.	TRBD2	CASSRTSGRAYEQYF	TGTGCCAGCTCAAGGACTAGCGGGAGAGCCTACGAGCAGTACTTC
TRBV14	TRBJ2-2	.	TRBD1	CASSPKPPGQGPGELFF	TGTGCCAGCAGCCCCAAACCTCCGGGACAGGGACCCGGGGAGCTGTTTTTT
TRBV9	TRBJ2-1	.	TRBD2	CASSALLAADNEQFF	TGTGCCAGCAGCGCCCTACTAGCGGCAGACAATGAGCAGTTCTTC
TRBV28	TRBJ2-7	.	TRBD1	CASSSAGTGNDEQYF	TGTGCCAGCAGTTCTGCGGGGACAGGCAATGACGAGCAGTACTTC
TRBV28	TRBJ2-1	.	.	CASRYNPTSSYNEQFF	TGTGCCAGCAGATACAATCCGACAAGCTCCTACAATGAGCAGTTCTTC
TRBV9	TRBJ1-4	.	.	CASSTTERLEKLFF	TGTGCCAGCAGCACCACGGAAAGGCTTGAAAAACTGTTTTTT
TRBV7-2	TRBJ2-7	.	TRBD2	CASSSSGTTYEQYF	TGTGCCAGCAGCTCAAGCGGGACCACCTACGAGCAGTACTTC
TRBV7-2	TRBJ2-5	.	.	CASSLQYRETQYF	TGTGCCAGCAGCTTACAATACCGAGAGACCCAGTACTTC
TRBV6-1	TRBJ2-5	.	TRBD2	CASSVLPGLAGVGQETQYF	TGTGCCAGCAGTGTTTTACCGGGACTAGCGGGAGTCGGCCAAGAGACCCAGTACTTC
TRBV27	TRBJ1-5	.	.	CASSSFSGEQPQHF	TGTGCCAGCAGTTCGTTTTCAGGGGAGCAGCCCCAGCATTTT
TRBV2	TRBJ1-5	.	TRBD1	CASRNDREGNQPQHF	TGTGCCAGCCGTAACGACAGGGAAGGCAATCAGCCCCAGCATTTT
TRBV28	TRBJ2-1	.	.	CASSLTGPSNEQFF	TGTGCCAGCAGTTTGACAGGCCCCAGCAATGAGCAGTTCTTC